These T cell receptor beta chains were read from a single sample in a study of OX40 agonist ivuxolimab in advanced cancers. Here immunoSEQ multiplex PCR was the method, and the copy in TCRdb shows in-frame clones only, minus some. Of some 59,000 clones in the sample, 75% to 90% were seen once. Specimen: CD4+ or CD8+ T cells sorted from blood, collected in a trial of the OX40 agonist ivuxolimab. These receptors came from an adult with an advanced solid tumor such as melanoma, head and neck, liver or kidney cancer. The CDR3 runs from the conserved cysteine through the conserved F or W. Each record gives: clone size, D gene, J gene, V gene, CDR3 protein, CDR3 DNA. A D gene is named only where the DNA matches it firmly. The size field is filled for only some rows; it gives once, few, many or a size class.

>NA|TRBD2|TRBJ2-1|TRBV11-2
CASSLAGLAGNEQFF
TGTGCCAGCAGCTTGGCCGGACTAGCGGGGAATGAGCAGTTCTTC
>NA|NA|TRBJ2-1|TRBV7-3
CASSPGTEQFF
TGCGCCAGCAGCCCCGGGACAGAGCAGTTCTTC
>NA|NA|TRBJ2-7|TRBV10-2
CASSLRGGEQYF
TGCGCCAGCAGCCTCAGGGGCGGCGAGCAGTACTTC
>once|TRBD1|TRBJ2-7|TRBV7-3
CASNVRDRGQYEQYF
TGTGCCAGCAACGTCCGGGACAGGGGGCAATACGAGCAGTACTTC
>NA|NA|TRBJ1-5|TRBV28
CASSASRVINSNQPQHF
TGTGCCAGCAGTGCATCCAGGGTAATTAATAGCAATCAGCCCCAGCATTTT
>NA|TRBD1|TRBJ2-1|TRBV6-5
CASSWDSYNEQFF
TGTGCCAGCAGTTGGGACAGCTACAATGAGCAGTTCTTC
>NA|NA|TRBJ2-5|TRBV4-1
CASSQGEGPGETQYF
TGCGCCAGCAGCCAAGGTGAAGGGCCCGGGGAGACCCAGTACTTC
>NA|TRBD1|TRBJ2-1|TRBV5-8
CASSLRTGSLYNEQFF
TGTGCCAGCAGCTTGCGGACAGGGAGCCTCTACAATGAGCAGTTCTTC
>NA|NA|TRBJ1-1|TRBV12-2
CASRFGFEAFF
TGTGCAAGTCGCTTCGGATTTGAAGCTTTCTTT
>NA|NA|TRBJ2-7|TRBV5-5
CASSVSVEMSSYEQYF
TGTGCCAGCAGCGTGAGCGTGGAGATGAGCTCCTACGAGCAGTACTTC
>few|TRBD2|TRBJ2-7|TRBV11-2
CASSKGLANEQYF
TGTGCCAGCAGCAAAGGACTAGCTAACGAGCAGTACTTC
>NA|NA|TRBJ2-5|TRBV19
CASSSLGAPKETQYF
TGTGCCAGTAGTTCGTTGGGGGCGCCGAAAGAGACCCAGTACTTC
>NA|NA|TRBJ2-1|TRBV6-1
CASSELLWSSYNEQFF
TGTGCCAGCAGTGAGCTCCTTTGGAGCTCCTACAATGAGCAGTTCTTC
>NA|NA|TRBJ1-2|TRBV30
CAWSRGRSNYGYTF
TGTGCCTGGAGTCGGGGACGGAGCAACTATGGCTACACCTTC